Below are 24 T cell receptor beta chains sequenced from a single sample in a study of CD8+CD57+ T cells in acquired aplastic anemia. The TCR beta profiling, which covered VDJ combination and CDR3 sequence, was carried out using genomic DNA as the template. TCRdb re-called the reads through MiXCR, storing one row per CDR3 protein. The repertoire holds around 170,000 distinct CDR3 sequences, with 35% to 50% as singletons. Material: sorted CD4+, CD8+, or CD8+CD57+ T cells (not recorded which) from PBMCs. All receptors come from a human donor in good health.

V and J are TRBV7-6 and TRBJ1-1; D call uncertain. CDR1 and CDR2 (germline): SGHVS, FNYEAQ. The CDR3 consists of 13 residues. Deletions cut 7 bases from V and 1 base from J, with 10 bases between. The DNA of the CDR3 is TGTGCCAGCACCGTTAGGCCGAACACTGAAGCTTTCTTT. Residues: CASTVRPNTEAFF.

This clonotype came up many times. This chain uses TRBV11-2 with TRBJ2-4, with D tentatively TRBD1 or TRBD2 (5 bases each). The ends were cut back, 6 bases at V and 0 bases at J, with 15 bases in the middle. Germline V gives CDR1 SGHAT, CDR2 FQNNGV. CDR3 size: 16 residues. This CDR3 is CASSLRPGTAKNIQYF. CDR3 DNA: TGTGCCAGCAGTCTAAGACCCGGGACAGCCAAAAACATTCAGTACTTC. Supplemented by reference TRBV11-2 and TRBJ2-4, the full variable domain reads EAGVAQSPRYKIIEKRQSVAFWCNPISGHATLYWYQQILGQGPKLLIQFQNNGVVDDSQLPKDRFSAERLKGVDSTLKIQPAKLEDSAVYLCASSLRPGTAKNIQYFGAGTRLSVL.

This chain connects TRBV20-1 to TRBJ1-2; tentatively, D is TRBD1 (5 bases). Germline CDR1 and CDR2: DFQATT and SNEGSKA (reference sequence). Trimming stripped 3 bases from V and 7 bases from J, with 9 bases between. The CDR3 is 11 amino acids. CDR3: CSASGGAGYTF. The CDR3 DNA is TGCAGTGCTAGCGGGGGTGCTGGCTACACCTTC.

This clonotype came up many times. The gene calls are TRBV7-2 and TRBJ2-3; D might be TRBD2 (5 bases). Germline V gene lookup returns CDR1 SGHTA and CDR2 FQGNSA. The CDR3 loop spans 15 amino acids. Between the trimmed V and J ends, which lost 0 bases and 3 bases, there was a span of 10 bases. Here the CDR3 DNA reads TGTGCCAGCAGCTTAGCGCAGAGGGCGACAGATACGCAGTATTTT. Its protein product is CASSLAQRATDTQYF.

This clonotype was counted many times. The chain carries TRBV7-3 and TRBJ2-1; weak D call: TRBD1 (6 bases). This CDR3 comprises 15 residues. CDR1 is SGHTA and CDR2 is FQGTGA in the germline V gene. The V gene lost 4 bases and the J gene lost 2 bases, with 12 bases spanning the gap. CDR3 bases: TGTGCCAGCAGCTCAAGACAGGCCCCCTACAATGAGCAGTTCTTC. As protein: CASSSRQAPYNEQFF.

Points on this clonotype: A much larger clone differs from this one at a single base, so this may be a read error. V usage is TRBV20-1 and J usage is TRBJ1-3; D is ambiguous. V was pared by 5 bases and J by 1 base, with 15 bases between. The germline V gene encodes CDR1 DFQATT and CDR2 SNEGSKA (reference sequence). The CDR3 is 15 residues long. The CDR3 region has the DNA TGCAGTGCTGGATCCTGGAGTGAATCTGGAAACACCATATATTTT. It is translated as CSAGSWSESGNTIYF.

This clonotype was seen ten or more times. The chain employs TRBV20-1 and TRBJ2-1; D is possibly TRBD2 (6 bases). Germline CDR1 DFQATT, CDR2 SNEGSKA (reference sequence). This CDR3 is built from 14 residues. V lost 3 bases and J 8 bases, leaving 17 bases between the germline ends. The CDR3 DNA is TGCAGTGCTAGTGCGGGACTCCTGTTAGATGAGCAGTTCTTC. Its protein product is CSASAGLLLDEQFF.

This clonotype was observed many times. The J gene is TRBJ1-1, the V gene TRBV5-1; a possible D gene is TRBD1 (6 bases). There are 15 residues in the CDR3. Looked up from germline, CDR1 is SGHRS and CDR2 is YFSETQ. V was trimmed by 1 base and J by 4 bases, leaving 14 bases between them. The CDR3 region is CASSLRGQGPTEAFF. The CDR3 DNA sequence: TGCGCCAGCAGCTTGAGGGGACAAGGGCCCACTGAAGCTTTCTTT.

The rearrangement links TRBV7-2 to TRBJ2-5, with D perhaps matching TRBD1 or TRBD2 (6 bases each). Germline V gives CDR1 SGHTA, CDR2 FQGNSA. V lost 5 bases to trimming and J lost 8 bases, with 12 bases between them. There are 12 residues in the CDR3. In DNA form, the CDR3 reads TGTGCCAGCAGCAACAGGGAGGATACCCAGTACTTC. Encoded protein: CASSNREDTQYF. The whole variable domain, remainder taken from reference TRBV7-2 and TRBJ2-5, is GAGVSQSPSNKVTEKGKDVELRCDPISGHTALYWYRQSLGQGLEFLIYFQGNSAPDKSGLPSDRFSAERTGGSVSTLTIQRTQQEDSAVYLCASSNREDTQYFGPGTRLLVL.

V gene TRBV14 combines with J gene TRBJ2-3, with 7 positions matching TRBD2. Trimming took 5 bases from V and 2 from J; bases not matched to a gene: 7. CDR1 is SGHDN, CDR2 FVKESK, per germline. The CDR3 extends over 15 amino acids. The CDR3 protein is CASSNQLATTDTQYF. In nucleotides, the CDR3 is TGTGCCAGCAGCAACCAACTAGCGACCACAGATACGCAGTATTTT.

This clonotype has at least ten counts. This rearrangement joins TRBV24-1 to TRBJ2-1; the match to TRBD1 covers 7 bases. V was pared by 8 bases and J by 6 bases, with 6 bases of the junction left unmatched. CDR3 size: 13 residues. The germline V gene has CDR1 KGHDR and CDR2 SFDVKD. This CDR3 reads CATTGQVSNEQFF. DNA of the CDR3: TGTGCCACCACAGGACAGGTTTCCAATGAGCAGTTCTTC.

This clonotype was observed a single time. This sequence joins TRBV29-1 and TRBJ2-1; 7 bases line up with TRBD1. Germline lookup yields CDR1 SQVTM and CDR2 ANQGSEA. The length of the CDR3 is 13 residues. J was trimmed by 1 base and V by 7 bases; bases with no gene match: 4. The CDR3 here is CSARQGSYNEQFF. The CDR3 DNA reads TGCAGCGCCCGACAGGGATCCTACAATGAGCAGTTCTTC.

This clonotype was observed a few times. Here the CDR3 omits its conserved ending phenylalanine or tryptophan, so a read error is the likely source. The chain combines TRBV7-3 with TRBJ1-4; D not resolved. The V gene lost 5 bases and the J gene lost 7 bases, with 17 bases spanning the gap. The CDR3 spans 15 residues. Germline V gene data show CDR1 as SGHTA and CDR2 as FQGTGA. The CDR3, as DNA: TGTGCCAGCAGCCAAGTAGGGAGGGAGGCTGAAAAACTGTTTTCT. This translates into CASSQVGREAEKLFS.

The CDR3 loop reads CASSIGKGAYEQYF. The CDR3 coding sequence is TGTGCCAGTAGTATTGGGAAGGGGGCCTACGAGCAGTACTTC. The J gene is TRBJ2-7, the V gene TRBV19; the D gene is possibly TRBD1 (6 bases). V was clipped by 3 bases and J by 2 bases, with 11 bases between them. The CDR3 spans 14 residues. Germline V CDR1 and CDR2: LNHDA, SQIVND (reference sequence).

This clonotype was picked up many times. V gene TRBV20-1 combines with J gene TRBJ2-7; possible D gene TRBD2, 5 bases. Germline CDR1 reads DFQATT; CDR2 reads SNEGSKA (reference sequence). The CDR3 is made up of 16 amino acids. Trimming cost V 0 bases and J 0 bases, with 15 bases left between them. The CDR3 protein is CSARDPWTGSSYEQYF. The CDR3, as DNA: TGCAGTGCTAGAGATCCTTGGACGGGGAGCTCCTACGAGCAGTACTTC.

The chain couples TRBV19 to TRBJ2-7, with TRBD2 matching over 10 bases. The ends lost 7 bases at V and 0 bases at J; junction bases unmatched: 6. Per germline, CDR1 LNHDA and CDR2 SQIVND (reference sequence). The CDR3 extends over 15 amino acids. As DNA, the CDR3 is TGTGCCAGTAATTCCGGGACTAGCGACTCCTACGAGCAGTACTTC. Amino acids: CASNSGTSDSYEQYF.

This clonotype occurred many times. J is TRBJ2-7 and V is TRBV7-6; no definite D call. CDR3 length: 13 amino acids. CDR1 is SGHVS and CDR2 is FNYEAQ in the germline V gene. V was clipped by 3 bases and J by 5 bases, with 11 bases between them. The CDR3 loop reads CASSLEGIHEQYF. In DNA form, the CDR3 reads TGTGCCAGCAGCTTGGAAGGGATTCACGAGCAGTACTTC. Looking up the rest from reference TRBV7-6 and TRBJ2-7 gives the full variable domain: GAGVSQSPRYKVTKRGQDVALRCDPISGHVSLYWYRQALGQGPEFLTYFNYEAQQDKSGLPNDRFSAERPEGSISTLTIQRTEQRDSAMYRCASSLEGIHEQYFGPGTRLTVT.

This clonotype appeared a few times. The chain links TRBV6-1 to TRBJ2-2; TRBD2 matches at 9 bases. V dropped 7 bases and J dropped 6; count of bases not matched to a gene: 6. Germline CDR1 and CDR2: MNHNS and SASEGT. The CDR3 runs 14 residues. DNA for the CDR3: TGTGCCAGCAAGGGCGGGAGGGTCCCCGGGGAGCTGTTTTTT. Translated, it gives CASKGGRVPGELFF.

This clonotype showed up just a few times. The chain has TRBV7-8 and TRBJ1-2, with D possibly matching TRBD1 (5 bases). V was pared by 3 bases and J by 5 bases, with 10 bases between. Germline CDR1 SGHVS, CDR2 FQNEAQ. The CDR3 runs 13 residues. The CDR3 loop reads CASSLGTSYGYTF. The CDR3 nucleotides read TGTGCCAGCAGCTTGGGGACCTCTTATGGCTACACCTTC.

The chain uses TRBV6-5 and TRBJ1-1; 9 nucleotides match TRBD1. From germline, CDR1 is MNHEY and CDR2 SVGAGI. J lost 4 bases, V lost 2 bases, and 8 bases had no gene match. This CDR3 comprises 16 residues. The CDR3 loop is CASSYRTGVLGTEAFF. CDR3 nucleotide sequence: TGTGCCAGCAGTTACCGGACAGGGGTGCTGGGCACTGAAGCTTTCTTT.

The chain is built from TRBV7-3 and TRBJ2-3, with D possibly matching TRBD2 (7 bases). V gave up 6 bases and J gave up 2 bases, with 21 bases separating them. CDR1 and CDR2 from the germline V gene are SGHTA and FQGTGA. CDR3 length: 17 residues. This CDR3 is CASSTPQGGGNTDTQYF. The DNA of the CDR3 is TGTGCCAGCAGTACCCCCCAAGGGGGGGGGAACACAGATACGCAGTATTTT.

This clonotype was observed many times. V is TRBV7-2 and J is TRBJ1-1; no clear D gene. Germline lookup yields CDR1 SGHTA and CDR2 FQGNSA. The V end was cut by 6 bases, the J end by 2 bases, with 10 bases between. The CDR3 runs 13 residues. The DNA of the CDR3 is TGTGCCAGCAGATATACAGACAACACTGAAGCTTTCTTT. As protein: CASRYTDNTEAFF.

The genes are TRBV19 and TRBJ2-7; D unresolved. Germline V lookup: CDR1 LNHDA, CDR2 SQIVND (reference sequence). The CDR3 covers 12 residues. V was trimmed by 5 bases and J by 6 bases, leaving 11 bases between them. In DNA form, the CDR3 reads TGTGCCAGTAGTTCCAATGGGTTCGAGCAGTACTTC. This gives the protein CASSSNGFEQYF.

The gene calls are TRBV7-9 and TRBJ2-7; possibly TRBD1 for D (5 bases). CDR1 is SEHNR and CDR2 is FQNEAQ in the germline V gene (reference sequence). The CDR3 is 13 residues long. V lost 5 bases and J 3 bases, leaving 11 bases between the germline ends. CDR3 nucleotides: TGTGCCAGCAGCGTTGGACAATTCTACGAGCAGTACTTC. Protein: CASSVGQFYEQYF.